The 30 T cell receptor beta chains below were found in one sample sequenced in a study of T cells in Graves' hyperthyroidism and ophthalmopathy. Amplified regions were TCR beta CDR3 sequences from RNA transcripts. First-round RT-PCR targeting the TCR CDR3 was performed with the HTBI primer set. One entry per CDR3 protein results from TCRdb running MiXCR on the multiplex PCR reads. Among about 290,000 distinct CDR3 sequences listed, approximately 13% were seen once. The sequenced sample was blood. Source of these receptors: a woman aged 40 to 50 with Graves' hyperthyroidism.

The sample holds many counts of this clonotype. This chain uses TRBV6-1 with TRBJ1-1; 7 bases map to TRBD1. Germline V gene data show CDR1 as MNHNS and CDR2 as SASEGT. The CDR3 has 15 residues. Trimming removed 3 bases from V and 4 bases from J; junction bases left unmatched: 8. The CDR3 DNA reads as TGTGCCAGCAGTGACGGGGACAGAGTTAGCACTGAAGCTTTCTTT. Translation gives CASSDGDRVSTEAFF.

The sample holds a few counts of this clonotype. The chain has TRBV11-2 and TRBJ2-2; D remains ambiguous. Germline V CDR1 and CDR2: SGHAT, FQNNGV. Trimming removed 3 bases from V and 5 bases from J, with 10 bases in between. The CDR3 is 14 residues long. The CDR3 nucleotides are TGTGCCAGCAGCTTTTTGGACCAGACCGGGGAGCTGTTTTTT. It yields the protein CASSFLDQTGELFF.

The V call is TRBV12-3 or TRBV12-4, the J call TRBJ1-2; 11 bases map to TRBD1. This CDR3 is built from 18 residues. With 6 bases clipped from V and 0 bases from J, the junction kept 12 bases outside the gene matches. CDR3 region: CASSKPGQGAEANYGYTF. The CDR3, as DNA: TGTGCCAGCAGCAAACCCGGACAGGGGGCAGAAGCTAACTATGGCTACACCTTC.

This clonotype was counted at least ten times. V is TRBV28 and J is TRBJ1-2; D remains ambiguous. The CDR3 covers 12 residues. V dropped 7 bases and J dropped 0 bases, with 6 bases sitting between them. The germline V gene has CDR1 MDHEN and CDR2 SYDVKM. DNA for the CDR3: TGTGCCAGCACGGAAGCTAACTATGGCTACACCTTC. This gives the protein CASTEANYGYTF.

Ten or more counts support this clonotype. In DNA form, the CDR3 reads TGTGCCAGCAATTCCTGGGGAGCAGAGACCCAGTACTTC. It codes for CASNSWGAETQYF. This sequence joins TRBV12-3 or TRBV12-4 and TRBJ2-5, with a possible D match to TRBD2 (5 bases). The germline V and J ends were trimmed by 7 bases and 4 bases, with 13 bases remaining between them. The CDR3 is 13 amino acids.

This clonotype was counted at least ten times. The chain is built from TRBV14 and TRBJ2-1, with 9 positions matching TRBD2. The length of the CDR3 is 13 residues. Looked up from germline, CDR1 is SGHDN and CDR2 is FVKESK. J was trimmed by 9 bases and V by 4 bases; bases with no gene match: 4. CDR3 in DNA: TGTGCCAGCAGCCGAGCGGGAGGAAGTGAGCAGTTCTTC. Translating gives CASSRAGGSEQFF.

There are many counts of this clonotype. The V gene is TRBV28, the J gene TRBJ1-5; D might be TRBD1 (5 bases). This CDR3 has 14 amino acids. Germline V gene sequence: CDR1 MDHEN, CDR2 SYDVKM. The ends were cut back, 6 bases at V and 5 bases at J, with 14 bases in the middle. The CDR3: CASSRIQGHQPQHF. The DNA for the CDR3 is TGTGCCAGCAGCCGCATCCAGGGCCATCAGCCCCAGCATTTT.

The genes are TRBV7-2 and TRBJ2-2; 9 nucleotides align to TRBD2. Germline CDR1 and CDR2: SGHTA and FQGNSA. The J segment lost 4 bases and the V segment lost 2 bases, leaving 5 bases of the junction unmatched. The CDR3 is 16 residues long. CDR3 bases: TGTGCCAGCAGCTTATCGCTAGCGGGATTCACCGGGGAGCTGTTTTTT. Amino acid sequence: CASSLSLAGFTGELFF.

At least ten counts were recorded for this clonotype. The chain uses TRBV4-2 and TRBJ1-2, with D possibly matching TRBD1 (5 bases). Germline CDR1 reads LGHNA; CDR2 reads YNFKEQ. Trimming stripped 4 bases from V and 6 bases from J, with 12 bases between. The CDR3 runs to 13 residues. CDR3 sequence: CASSLRGDDGYTF. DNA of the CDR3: TGTGCCAGCAGCCTGAGAGGGGATGATGGCTACACCTTC.

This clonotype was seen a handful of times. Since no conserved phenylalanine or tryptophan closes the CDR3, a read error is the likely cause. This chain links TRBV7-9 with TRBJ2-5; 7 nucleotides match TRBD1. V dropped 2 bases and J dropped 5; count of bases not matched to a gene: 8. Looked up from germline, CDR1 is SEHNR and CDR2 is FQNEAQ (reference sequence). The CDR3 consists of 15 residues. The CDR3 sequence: CASSLTTGAQETQYL. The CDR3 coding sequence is TGTGCCAGCAGCTTAACCACAGGGGCCCAGGAGACCCAGTACCTC.

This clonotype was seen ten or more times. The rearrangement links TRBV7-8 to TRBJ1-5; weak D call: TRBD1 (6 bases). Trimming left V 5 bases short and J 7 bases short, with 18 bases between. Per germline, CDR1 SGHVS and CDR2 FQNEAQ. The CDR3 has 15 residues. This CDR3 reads CASSAFGQGIQPQHF. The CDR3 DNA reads TGTGCCAGCAGCGCCTTCGGGCAGGGGATCCAGCCCCAGCATTTT.

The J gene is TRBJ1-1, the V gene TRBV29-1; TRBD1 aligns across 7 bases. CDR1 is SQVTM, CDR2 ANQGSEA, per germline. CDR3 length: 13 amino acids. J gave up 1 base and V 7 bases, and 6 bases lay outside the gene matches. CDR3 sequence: CSAEDRPNTEAFF. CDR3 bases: TGCAGCGCTGAGGACAGGCCGAACACTGAAGCTTTCTTT.

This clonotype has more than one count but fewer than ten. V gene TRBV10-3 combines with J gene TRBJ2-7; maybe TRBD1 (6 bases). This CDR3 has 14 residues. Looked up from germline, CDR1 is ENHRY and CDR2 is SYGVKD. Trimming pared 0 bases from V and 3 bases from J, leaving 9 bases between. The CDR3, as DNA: TGTGCCATCAGTGAGTCGACCAGGGGCTACGAGCAGTACTTC. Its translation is CAISESTRGYEQYF.

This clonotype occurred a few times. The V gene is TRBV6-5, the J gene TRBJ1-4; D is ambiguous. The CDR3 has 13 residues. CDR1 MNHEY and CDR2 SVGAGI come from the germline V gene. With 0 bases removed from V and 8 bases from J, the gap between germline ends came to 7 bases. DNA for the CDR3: TGTGCCAGCAGTTACTCGAAAGGGGAAAAACTGTTTTTT. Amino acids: CASSYSKGEKLFF.

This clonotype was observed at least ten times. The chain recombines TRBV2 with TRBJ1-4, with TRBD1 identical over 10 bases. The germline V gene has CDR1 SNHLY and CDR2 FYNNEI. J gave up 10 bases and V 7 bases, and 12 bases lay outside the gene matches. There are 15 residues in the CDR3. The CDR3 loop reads CASMERTGGGGKLFF. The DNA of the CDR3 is TGTGCCAGCATGGAGAGGACAGGGGGTGGAGGAAAACTGTTTTTT.

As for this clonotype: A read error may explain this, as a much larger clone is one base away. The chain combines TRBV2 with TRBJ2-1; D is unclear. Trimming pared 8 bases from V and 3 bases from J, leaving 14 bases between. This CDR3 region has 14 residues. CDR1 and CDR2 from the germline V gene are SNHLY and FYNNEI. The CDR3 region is CASSRIEHYNEQFF. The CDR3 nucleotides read TGTGCCAGCTCGCGAATAGAGCACTACAATGAGCAGTTCTTC.

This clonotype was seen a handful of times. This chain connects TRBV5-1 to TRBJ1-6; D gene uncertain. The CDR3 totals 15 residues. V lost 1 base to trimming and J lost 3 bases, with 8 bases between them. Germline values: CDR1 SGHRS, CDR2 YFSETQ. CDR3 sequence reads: CASSLLGNYNSPLHF. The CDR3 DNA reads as TGCGCCAGCAGCTTGTTGGGCAACTATAATTCACCCCTCCACTTT.

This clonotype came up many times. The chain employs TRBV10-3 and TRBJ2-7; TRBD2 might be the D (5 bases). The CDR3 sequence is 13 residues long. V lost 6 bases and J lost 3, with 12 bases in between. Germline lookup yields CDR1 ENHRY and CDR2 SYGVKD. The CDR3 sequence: CAIRAASNYEQYF. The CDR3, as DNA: TGTGCCATCAGAGCAGCTAGCAACTACGAGCAGTACTTC.

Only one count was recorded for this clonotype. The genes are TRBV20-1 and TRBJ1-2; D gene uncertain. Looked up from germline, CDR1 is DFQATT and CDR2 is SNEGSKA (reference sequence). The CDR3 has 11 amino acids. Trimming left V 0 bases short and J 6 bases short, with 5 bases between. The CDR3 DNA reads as TGCAGTGCTAGAGAGGGCCATGGCTACACCTTC. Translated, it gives CSAREGHGYTF.

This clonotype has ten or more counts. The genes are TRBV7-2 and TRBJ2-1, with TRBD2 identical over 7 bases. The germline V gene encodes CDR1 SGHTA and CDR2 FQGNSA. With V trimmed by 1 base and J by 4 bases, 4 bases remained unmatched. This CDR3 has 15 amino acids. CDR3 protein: CASSLVASGYNEQFF. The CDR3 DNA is TGTGCCAGCAGCTTAGTGGCTAGCGGATACAATGAGCAGTTCTTC.

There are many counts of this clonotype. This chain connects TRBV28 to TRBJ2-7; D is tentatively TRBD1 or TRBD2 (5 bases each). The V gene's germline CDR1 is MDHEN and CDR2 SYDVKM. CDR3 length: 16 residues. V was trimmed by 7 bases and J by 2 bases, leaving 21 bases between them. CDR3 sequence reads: CASIPSGGQGTYEQYF. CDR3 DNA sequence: TGTGCCAGCATACCATCAGGAGGACAAGGGACCTACGAGCAGTACTTC.

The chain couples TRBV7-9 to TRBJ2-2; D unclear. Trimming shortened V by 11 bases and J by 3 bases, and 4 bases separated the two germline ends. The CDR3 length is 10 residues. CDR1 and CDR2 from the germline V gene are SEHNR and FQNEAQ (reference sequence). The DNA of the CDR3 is TGTGCCGGTTACACCGGGGAGCTGTTTTTT. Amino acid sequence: CAGYTGELFF.

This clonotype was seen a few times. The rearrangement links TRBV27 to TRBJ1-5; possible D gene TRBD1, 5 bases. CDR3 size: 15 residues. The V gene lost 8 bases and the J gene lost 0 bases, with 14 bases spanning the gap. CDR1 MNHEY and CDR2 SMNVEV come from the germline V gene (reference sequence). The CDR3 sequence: CASSDRSYSNQPQHF. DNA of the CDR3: TGTGCCAGCTCAGACAGATCATATAGCAATCAGCCCCAGCATTTT.

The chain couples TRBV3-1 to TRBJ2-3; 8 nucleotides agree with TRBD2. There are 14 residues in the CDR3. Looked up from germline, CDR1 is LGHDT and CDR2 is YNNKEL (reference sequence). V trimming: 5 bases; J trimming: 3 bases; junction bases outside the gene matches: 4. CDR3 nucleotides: TGTGCCAGCAGCGGCGGACTAGCAACAGATACGCAGTATTTT. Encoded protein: CASSGGLATDTQYF.

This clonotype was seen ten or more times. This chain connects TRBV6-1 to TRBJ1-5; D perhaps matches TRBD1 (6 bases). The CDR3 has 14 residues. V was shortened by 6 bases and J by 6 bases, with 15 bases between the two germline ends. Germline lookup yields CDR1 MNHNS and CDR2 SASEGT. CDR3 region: CASRTQTGSQPQHF. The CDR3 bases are TGTGCCAGCAGGACCCAAACAGGGAGTCAGCCCCAGCATTTT.

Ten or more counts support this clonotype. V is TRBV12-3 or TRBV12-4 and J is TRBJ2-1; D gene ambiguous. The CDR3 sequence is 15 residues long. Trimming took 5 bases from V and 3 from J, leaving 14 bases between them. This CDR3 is CASSTGGVGYNEQFF. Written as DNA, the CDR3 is TGTGCCAGCAGTACGGGTGGAGTGGGCTACAATGAGCAGTTCTTC.

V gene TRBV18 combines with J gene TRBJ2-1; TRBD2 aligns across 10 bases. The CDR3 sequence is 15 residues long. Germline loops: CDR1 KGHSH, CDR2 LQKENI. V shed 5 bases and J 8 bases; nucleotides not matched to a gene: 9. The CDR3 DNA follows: TGTGCCAGCTCAGGATCTAGCGGGAGTATCGATGAGCAGTTCTTC. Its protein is CASSGSSGSIDEQFF.

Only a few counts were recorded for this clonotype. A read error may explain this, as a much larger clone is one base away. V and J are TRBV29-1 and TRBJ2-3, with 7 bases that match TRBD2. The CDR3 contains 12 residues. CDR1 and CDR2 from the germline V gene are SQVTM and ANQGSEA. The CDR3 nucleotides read TGCGGCGTTGACCTAGCGGTCGATACGCAGTATTTT. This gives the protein CGVDLAVDTQYF.

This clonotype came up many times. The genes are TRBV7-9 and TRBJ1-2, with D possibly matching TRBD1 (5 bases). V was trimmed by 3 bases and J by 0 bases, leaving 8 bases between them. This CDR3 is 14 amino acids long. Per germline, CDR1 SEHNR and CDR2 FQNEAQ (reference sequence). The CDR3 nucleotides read TGTGCCAGCAGCTTGAAGGGACCTAACTATGGCTACACCTTC. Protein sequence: CASSLKGPNYGYTF.

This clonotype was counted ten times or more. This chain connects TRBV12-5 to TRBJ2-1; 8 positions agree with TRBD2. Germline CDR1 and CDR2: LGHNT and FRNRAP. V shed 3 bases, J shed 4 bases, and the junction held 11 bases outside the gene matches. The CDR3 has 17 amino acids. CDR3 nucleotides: TGTGCTAGTGGTTTTTCACGGGGGGGCGGATCGTACAATGAGCAGTTCTTC. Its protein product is CASGFSRGGGSYNEQFF. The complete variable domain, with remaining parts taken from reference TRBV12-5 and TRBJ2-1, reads DARVTQTPRHKVTEMGQEVTMRCQPILGHNTVFWYRQTMMQGLELLAYFRNRAPLDDSGMPKDRFSAEMPDATLATLKIQPSEPRDSAVYFCASGFSRGGGSYNEQFFGPGTRLTVL.